Below are 14 T cell receptor beta chains sequenced from a single sample in a study of blood T cell repertoires in COVID-19. Clones were sequenced by immunoSEQ multiplex PCR, and TCRdb holds only the in-frame ones, with some missing. Here the sample spans around 69,000 clones, about 86% being singletons. Sequenced material: peripheral blood. The receptors stem from a man in his fifties with active COVID-19.

This clone was seen more than once but under ten times. The V call is TRBV3-1 (or the pseudogene TRBV3-2), the J call TRBJ1-1; possible D gene TRBD1, 5 bases. V was trimmed by 5 bases and J by 1 base, leaving 20 bases between them. This CDR3 comprises 17 residues. CDR1 and CDR2 from the germline V gene are LGHDT and YNNKEL (reference sequence). This chain's CDR3 is CASSSRGLESTNTEAFF. The DNA for the CDR3 is TGTGCCAGCAGCTCAAGGGGACTCGAGAGCACGAACACTGAAGCTTTCTTT.

This clone was seen only a few times. The rearrangement uses TRBV29-1 and TRBJ2-3; D gene uncertain. Between the trimmed V and J ends, which lost 5 bases and 2 bases, there was a span of 8 bases. This CDR3 is built from 12 residues. Germline V gene sequence: CDR1 SQVTM, CDR2 ANQGSEA. CDR3 coding DNA: TGCAGCGTTCCTCTTTCCACAGATACGCAGTATTTT. This translates into CSVPLSTDTQYF.

The chain carries TRBV18 and TRBJ2-6, with D perhaps matching TRBD1 (5 bases). The V gene's germline CDR1 is KGHSH and CDR2 LQKENI. V lost 1 base and J lost 4, with 17 bases in between. The CDR3 has 18 amino acids. DNA of the CDR3: TGTGCCAGCTCACCACGACAGTCCTCTTTGTGGGGGGCCAACGTCCTGACTTTC. It encodes CASSPRQSSLWGANVLTF.

The rearrangement uses TRBV5-4 and TRBJ2-7, with D unresolved. The V gene lost 3 bases and the J gene lost 0 bases, with 7 bases spanning the gap. The CDR3 extends over 13 amino acids. CDR1 and CDR2 from the germline V gene are SGHNT and YYREEE (reference sequence). DNA for the CDR3: TGTGCCAGCAGCTCCAGGCCCTCCTACGAGCAGTACTTC. Amino acid sequence: CASSSRPSYEQYF.

In this sample, this clone turned up once. The V and J genes are TRBV5-4 and TRBJ2-1, with 10 bases fitting TRBD2. The CDR3 spans 18 residues. V lost 0 bases, J lost 0 bases, and 6 bases stayed unmatched. From germline, CDR1 is SGHNT and CDR2 YYREEE (reference sequence). The CDR3 loop is CASSLALASGSSYNEQFF. The CDR3 DNA follows: TGTGCCAGCAGCTTGGCACTGGCTAGCGGGAGCTCCTACAATGAGCAGTTCTTC.

The genes are TRBV4-1 and TRBJ1-4; D remains ambiguous. CDR3 size: 14 residues. Trimming took off 1 base at V and 10 bases at J, with 13 bases between the two ends. Germline CDR1 reads MGHRA; CDR2 reads YSYEKL. The CDR3 spells CASSQGRAPGKLFF. CDR3 sequence (DNA): TGCGCCAGCAGCCAAGGGCGGGCCCCGGGAAAACTGTTTTTT.

The chain couples TRBV28 to TRBJ1-2; TRBD1 is a possible D gene (6 bases). This CDR3 is built from 16 residues. V gave up 4 bases and J gave up 4 bases, with 19 bases separating them. Germline loops: CDR1 MDHEN, CDR2 SYDVKM. The CDR3 protein is CASSYDGGGGIYGYTF. As DNA, the CDR3 is TGTGCCAGCAGTTACGACGGGGGAGGGGGTATCTATGGCTACACCTTC.

CDR3: CASSKRGTTGLAGVEGEQFF. CDR3 sequence (DNA): TGTGCCAGCAGCAAAAGGGGAACAACGGGACTAGCGGGAGTAGAGGGCGAGCAGTTCTTC. This rearrangement joins TRBV21-1 to TRBJ2-1; no DNA check was done on the table's D call, TRBD2. TRBV21-1 is given as a pseudogene. The length of the CDR3 is 20 residues.

The gene calls are TRBV5-1 and TRBJ2-2; D unclear. CDR1 and CDR2 (germline): SGHRS, YFSETQ. V lost 0 bases, J lost 7 bases, and 10 bases lay in between. CDR3 length: 14 amino acids. As DNA, the CDR3 is TGCGCCAGCAGCTTGGGTGACATTAGCGGGGAGCTGTTTTTT. It codes for CASSLGDISGELFF. Using reference TRBV5-1 and TRBJ2-2 for the parts outside the CDR3, the full variable domain is KAGVTQTPRYLIKTRGQQVTLSCSPISGHRSVSWYQQTPGQGLQFLFEYFSETQRNKGNFPGRFSGRQFSNSRSEMNVSTLELGDSALYLCASSLGDISGELFFGEGSRLTVL.

This clone appeared once. The chain joins TRBV3-1 (or the pseudogene TRBV3-2) to TRBJ2-2; D is perhaps TRBD1 (5 bases). CDR3 length: 13 residues. With 2 bases removed from V and 4 bases from J, the gap between germline ends came to 5 bases. CDR1 and CDR2 from the germline V gene are LGHDT and YNNKEL (reference sequence). The CDR3 spells CASSQRGTGELFF. The DNA for the CDR3 is TGTGCCAGCAGCCAAAGGGGCACCGGGGAGCTGTTTTTT.

This chain joins TRBV5-5 and TRBJ1-2, with 9 bases that match TRBD1. The CDR3 extends over 12 amino acids. CDR1 is SGHKS and CDR2 is YYEKEE in the germline V gene (reference sequence). With 5 bases clipped from V and 7 bases from J, the junction kept 3 bases outside the gene matches. For the CDR3, the DNA is TGTGCCAGCAGATTACAGGGGGCTGGCTACACCTTC. Its protein product is CASRLQGAGYTF.

The CDR3 DNA follows: TGTGCCAGCAGCCAAAGGACAGGGACTTTGGGGGGCACTGAAGCTTTCTTT. As protein: CASSQRTGTLGGTEAFF. The rearrangement uses TRBV4-2 and TRBJ1-1; 8 bases line up with TRBD1. V lost 2 bases, J lost 4 bases, and 12 bases stayed unmatched. CDR3 length: 17 amino acids. Looked up from germline, CDR1 is LGHNA and CDR2 is YNFKEQ.

This clone was recorded once. This sequence joins TRBV10-3 and TRBJ1-2; TRBD1 matches 9 bases. J lost 5 bases, V lost 8 bases, and 6 bases had no gene match. Per the germline V gene, CDR1 is ENHRY and CDR2 is SYGVKD. This CDR3 is 13 amino acids long. CDR3 in amino acids: CAIGRQGDYGYTF. Written as DNA, the CDR3 is TGTGCCATCGGAAGACAGGGGGATTATGGCTACACCTTC.

In this sample, this clone turned up a few times. This sequence joins TRBV27 and TRBJ1-4; 7 bases fit TRBD1. The V gene's germline CDR1 is MNHEY and CDR2 SMNVEV (reference sequence). This CDR3 comprises 15 residues. J lost 0 bases, V lost 6 bases, and 4 bases had no gene match. CDR3: CASSPGGSTNEKLFF. CDR3 sequence (DNA): TGTGCCAGCAGCCCAGGGGGATCAACTAATGAAAAACTGTTTTTT.